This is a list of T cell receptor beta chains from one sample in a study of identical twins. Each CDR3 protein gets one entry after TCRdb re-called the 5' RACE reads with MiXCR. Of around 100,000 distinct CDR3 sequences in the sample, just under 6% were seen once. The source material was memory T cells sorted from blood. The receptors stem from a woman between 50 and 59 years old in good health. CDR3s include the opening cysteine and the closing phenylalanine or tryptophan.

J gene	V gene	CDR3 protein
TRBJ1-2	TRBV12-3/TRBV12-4	CASRGTPNYGYTF
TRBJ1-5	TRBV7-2	CAKCEKDSNQPQHF
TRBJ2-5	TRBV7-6	CASSLTTKETQYF
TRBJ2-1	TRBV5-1	CASSGNPRIEQFF
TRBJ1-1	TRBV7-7	CASSLEGVATEAFF
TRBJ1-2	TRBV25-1	CASSEDRWTGYTF
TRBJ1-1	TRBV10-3	CAISLQGMNTEAFF
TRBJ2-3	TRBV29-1	CSARLSGRDTDTQYF
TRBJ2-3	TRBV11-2	CASSLELVGDTQYF
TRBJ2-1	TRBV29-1	CSGLSGRNEQFF
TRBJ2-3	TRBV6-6	CASSYLTSGRTDTQYF
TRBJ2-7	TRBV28	CASSFGGADDYEQYF
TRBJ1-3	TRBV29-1	CSVDSQGGNTIYF
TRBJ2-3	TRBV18	CASSPHRGPGTDTQYF
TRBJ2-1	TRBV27	CASSLTLAGGPSGLFF
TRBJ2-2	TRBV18	CASSKTGTGGNTGELFF
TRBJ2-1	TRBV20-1	CSAPRTGGLHEQFF
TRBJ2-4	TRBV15	CATSPRDPRNIQYF
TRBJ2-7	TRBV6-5	CASRERVGGEQYF
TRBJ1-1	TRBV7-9	CASRPTGQLNTEAFF
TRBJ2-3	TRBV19	CASRHDRGTQYF
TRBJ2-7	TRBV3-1	CASSRPGLRTSYEQYF
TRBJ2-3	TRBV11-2	CASSLDGSLGTQYF
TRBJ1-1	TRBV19	CASRQGSNTEAFF
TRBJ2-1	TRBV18	CASSRGGKKDEQFF
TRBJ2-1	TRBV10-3	CAISGSGGNNNEQFF
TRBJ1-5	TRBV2	CASSSSDRVGQPQHF
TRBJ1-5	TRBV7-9	CASSLTGFPPQHF
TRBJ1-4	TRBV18	CASSPPYGTGNDEKLFF